The 2 T cell receptor beta chains below all came from one sample that was sequenced in a study of cytomegalovirus exposure and HLA in healthy donors. PCR was performed using 60 Vbeta and 13 Jbeta primers. Libraries were prepared by immunoSEQ multiplex PCR; TCRdb keeps only in-frame clonotypes and omits some of them. The data hold 200,000 to 250,000 clones, with roughly four fifths observed a single time. Sequencing was done on a sample of PBMCs. These TCRs come from a middle-aged woman in good health and CMV-seronegative.

The chain has TRBV2 and TRBJ2-7, with 8 bases matching TRBD2. This CDR3 has 14 amino acids. The J segment lost 1 base and the V segment lost 6 bases, leaving 5 bases of the junction unmatched. CDR1 and CDR2 (germline): SNHLY, FYNNEI. DNA for the CDR3: TGTGCCAGCAGCGCGGGACTAGGATCCTACGAGCAGTACTTC. Encoded protein: CASSAGLGSYEQYF.

The rearrangement links TRBV10-3 to TRBJ1-5; the match to TRBD1 covers 9 bases. J lost 6 bases, V lost 6 bases, and 3 bases had no gene match. Germline V gene lookup returns CDR1 ENHRY and CDR2 SYGVKD. The CDR3 loop spans 13 amino acids. The CDR3 DNA sequence: TGTGCCATCAGACAGGGGGCTGGTCAGCCCCAGCATTTT. Translating gives CAIRQGAGQPQHF.